One sample yielded the 13 T cell receptor beta chains listed below, sequenced in a study of T-cell reconstitution after alpha-beta-depleted transplantation in children. Preparation of the TCRbeta library was carried out with unique molecular identifiers. Via MiXCR, TCRdb re-called the PCR reads, giving one row per CDR3 protein. Counted here are about 980,000 distinct CDR3 sequences, about 30% occurring once; the ten biggest clones make up over 25%. This material consisted of PBMCs, mostly from graft donor cells, taken 360 days after TCRalphabeta/CD19-depleted stem cell transplant. These TCRs come from a boy under three years old who had a stem cell transplant for SCID, so the T cells may come from the graft donor.

The V call is TRBV28, the J call TRBJ2-4; the match to TRBD2 covers 9 bases. CDR3 size: 14 residues. J lost 6 bases, V lost 5 bases, and 5 bases had no gene match. The germline V gene encodes CDR1 MDHEN and CDR2 SYDVKM. The CDR3 DNA is TGTGCCAGCAGTCCCGTGGGACTAGCAAACATTCAGTACTTC. Translating it yields CASSPVGLANIQYF. Using reference TRBV28 and TRBJ2-4 for the parts outside the CDR3, the full variable domain is DVKVTQSSRYLVKRTGEKVFLECVQDMDHENMFWYRQDPGLGLRLIYFSYDVKMKEKGDIPEGYSVSREKKERFSLILESASTNQTSMYLCASSPVGLANIQYFGAGTRLSVL.

The sample holds a few counts of this clonotype. The CDR3 DNA follows: TGTGCCAGCAGCCAAGTGGATGGTGAGAAAAAACTGTTTTTT. Amino acids: CASSQVDGEKKLFF. The rearrangement joins TRBV4-2 to TRBJ1-4, with D uncertain. Deletions cut 1 base from V and 9 bases from J, with 12 bases between. This CDR3 is 14 amino acids long. Germline-derived CDR1 and CDR2 are LGHNA and YNFKEQ.

This clonotype was seen at least ten times. The chain couples TRBV3-1 to TRBJ2-1; no firm D call. The V end lost 1 base, the J end lost 8 bases, and 3 bases lay between the germline ends. The germline CDR1 and CDR2 sequences are LGHDT and YNNKEL (reference sequence). The CDR3 has 11 residues. As DNA, the CDR3 is TGTGCCAGCAGCCAAGTAGATGAGCAGTTCTTC. Its protein is CASSQVDEQFF.

This rearrangement joins TRBV11-2 to TRBJ2-1; D is undetermined. The CDR3 runs to 15 residues. V was pared by 1 base and J by 8 bases, with 15 bases between. CDR1 and CDR2 from the germline V gene are SGHAT and FQNNGV. The CDR3 sequence: CASSLGRALADEQFF. As DNA, the CDR3 is TGTGCCAGCAGCTTAGGTAGAGCGCTTGCGGATGAGCAGTTCTTC. Using reference TRBV11-2 and TRBJ2-1 for the parts outside the CDR3, the full variable domain is EAGVAQSPRYKIIEKRQSVAFWCNPISGHATLYWYQQILGQGPKLLIQFQNNGVVDDSQLPKDRFSAERLKGVDSTLKIQPAKLEDSAVYLCASSLGRALADEQFFGPGTRLTVL.

The J gene is TRBJ2-1, the V gene TRBV5-1; D is perhaps TRBD1 (6 bases). Per the germline V gene, CDR1 is SGHRS and CDR2 is YFSETQ. The CDR3 runs 17 residues. V lost 0 bases to trimming and J lost 8 bases, with 21 bases between them. The CDR3: CASSLAAYREFYHEQFF. The CDR3 DNA sequence: TGCGCCAGCAGCTTGGCCGCGTACAGGGAATTTTACCATGAGCAGTTCTTC.

The chain recombines TRBV6-1 with TRBJ2-5; unclear D gene. Germline V gene sequence: CDR1 MNHNS, CDR2 SASEGT. The CDR3 is made up of 14 amino acids. Trimming took off 5 bases at V and 0 bases at J, with 10 bases between the two ends. The CDR3 DNA follows: TGTGCCAGCAGTCCGTCTGGCAACCAAGAGACCCAGTACTTC. Residues: CASSPSGNQETQYF.

This clonotype was counted between two and nine times. The V gene is TRBV27, the J gene TRBJ2-7, with D perhaps matching TRBD2 (6 bases). This CDR3 region has 16 residues. The V and J ends lost 2 bases and 0 bases respectively, with 14 bases between them. The germline gives CDR1 MNHEY, CDR2 SMNVEV (reference sequence). The CDR3 coding sequence is TGTGCCAGCAGTTTACATGGGGGGATGAGCTCCTACGAGCAGTACTTC. The encoded protein is CASSLHGGMSSYEQYF.

This chain uses TRBV5-1 with TRBJ1-1, with a possible D match to TRBD1 (5 bases). CDR3 length: 13 amino acids. Germline loops: CDR1 SGHRS, CDR2 YFSETQ. Trimming left V 7 bases short and J 4 bases short, with 14 bases between. CDR3 region: CASVGVLGTEAFF. CDR3 nucleotide sequence: TGCGCCAGCGTGGGGGTTTTGGGCACTGAAGCTTTCTTT.

The chain is built from TRBV7-9 and TRBJ2-3; perhaps TRBD2 as D (5 bases). V lost 3 bases and J 1 base, leaving 11 bases between the germline ends. CDR1 and CDR2 (germline): SEHNR, FQNEAQ (reference sequence). CDR3 size: 15 residues. CDR3 region: CASSFRLSGTDTQYF. The CDR3 nucleotides read TGTGCCAGCAGCTTCCGACTTAGCGGCACAGATACGCAGTATTTT. Full variable domain (remainder filled in from reference TRBV7-9 and TRBJ2-3): DTGVSQNPRHKITKRGQNVTFRCDPISEHNRLYWYRQTLGQGPEFLTYFQNEAQLEKSRLLSDRFSAERPKGSFSTLEIQRTEQGDSAMYLCASSFRLSGTDTQYFGPGTRLTVL.

The J gene is TRBJ2-1, the V gene TRBV11-3, with D hard to call. Between the trimmed V and J ends, which lost 0 bases and 10 bases, there was a span of 10 bases. CDR3 length equals 13 residues. CDR1 and CDR2 from the germline V gene are SGHNT and YENEEA. CDR3 sequence: CASSLDPSWEQFF. The CDR3 nucleotides read TGTGCCAGCAGCTTAGACCCGAGTTGGGAGCAGTTCTTC.

On this clonotype itself: At one end, the junction sequence differs from germline, possibly due to a read error. This sequence joins TRBV10-3 and TRBJ2-5; D call uncertain. Looked up from germline, CDR1 is ENHRY and CDR2 is SYGVKD. This CDR3 has 14 amino acids. CDR3 DNA: TGTGCCATCGGTGATTATGGGGTGGGGGAGACCCAGTACTTC. As protein: CAIGDYGVGETQYF.

The V gene is TRBV5-1, the J gene TRBJ1-4; unclear D gene. The CDR3 covers 17 residues. Per germline, CDR1 SGHRS and CDR2 YFSETQ. With 1 base removed from V and 0 bases from J, the gap between germline ends came to 13 bases. The CDR3 nucleotides read TGCGCCAGCAGCTTGATTCCGACGGGAGCAACTAATGAAAAACTGTTTTTT. This codes for CASSLIPTGATNEKLFF.

This clonotype was observed a few times. The chain uses TRBV7-2 and TRBJ1-1, with 10 nucleotides matching TRBD1. The CDR3 is 13 amino acids. V shed 4 bases, J shed 7 bases, and the junction held 3 bases outside the gene matches. CDR1 is SGHTA, CDR2 FQGNSA, per germline. The CDR3 is CASSSTGGGEAFF. The DNA for the CDR3 is TGTGCCAGCAGCTCGACAGGGGGCGGTGAAGCTTTCTTT.